This is a list of T cell receptor beta chains from one sample in a study of blood T cell repertoires in COVID-19. Method: immunoSEQ multiplex PCR; TCRdb's copy keeps in-frame clones and lacks some. The sample yields approximately 280,000 clones, 90% seen once. Sequenced material: peripheral blood. Receptors originate from a woman in her 30s with COVID-19, enrolled during active disease. The CDR3 runs from the conserved cysteine through the conserved F or W. Each record gives: D gene, J gene, clone size, V gene, CDR3 DNA, CDR3 protein. A D gene is named only where the DNA matches it firmly. Not all rows give a size; the values are once, few, many and, for expanded clones, a class.

-,TRBJ2-2,-,TRBV19,TGTGCCAGTAGCACAGGGATGAGGAACACCGGGGAGCTGTTTTTT,CASSTGMRNTGELFF
-,TRBJ2-6,-,TRBV28,TGTGCCAGCAGTTTACTTGGCGGTCTCTCTGGGGCCAACGTCCTGACTTTC,CASSLLGGLSGANVLTF
TRBD1,TRBJ1-2,-,TRBV12-3/TRBV12-4,TGTGCCAGTGGACAGGGGGCTTCTGGCTACACCTTC,CASGQGASGYTF
-,TRBJ1-2,-,TRBV2,TGTGCCAGCAGTGAATCGGGCTATGGCTACACCTTC,CASSESGYGYTF
-,TRBJ2-7,-,TRBV5-6,TGTGCCAGCAGCACACAGACCTACGAGCAGTACTTC,CASSTQTYEQYF
TRBD2,TRBJ2-1,-,TRBV6-2/TRBV6-3,TGTGCCAGCAGCCTAAGACTAGCGGGAGGGTACAATGAGCAGTTCTTC,CASSLRLAGGYNEQFF
-,TRBJ2-1,-,TRBV7-2,TGTGCCAGCAGCTTAGAACGGTCTTCCTACAATGAGCAGTTCTTC,CASSLERSSYNEQFF
-,TRBJ1-1,-,TRBV2,TGTGCCAGCAGGGAGACGGGCGAAGCGGTTCGGGCTTTCTTT,CASRETGEAVRAFF
TRBD1,TRBJ2-5,-,TRBV6-5,TGTGCCAGCAGTTCGGACAGGGGGCCTTCGGAGACCCAGTACTTC,CASSSDRGPSETQYF
TRBD1,TRBJ1-2,once,TRBV4-3,TGCGCCAGCAGCCAAACTCAGGGGGTCTATGGCTACACCTTC,CASSQTQGVYGYTF
TRBD1,TRBJ1-5,-,TRBV19,TGTGCCAGTAGTACTACAGGGGTAGATCAGCCCCAGCATTTT,CASSTTGVDQPQHF
TRBD1,TRBJ1-2,-,TRBV2,TGTGCCAGCAGTGAAGATGGGGGACAGGGAATAGACGGCTACACCTTC,CASSEDGGQGIDGYTF
TRBD2,TRBJ2-7,once,TRBV10-3,TGTGCCATCAGTTCCGGGACTAGCGAAGGCGAGCAGTACTTC,CAISSGTSEGEQYF
-,TRBJ2-5,-,TRBV7-2,TGTGCCAGCAGCCCGGACTATCAAGAGACCCAGTACTTC,CASSPDYQETQYF
-,TRBJ1-1,-,TRBV6-5,TGTGCCAGCGAGAACCCACAATGGGGGGGGACTGAAGCTTTCTTT,CASENPQWGGTEAFF
-,TRBJ1-5,-,TRBV21-1,TGTGCCAGCAGCAAAGTGGGGCAGGGTGAATGTCAGCCCCAGCATTTT,CASSKVGQGECQPQHF
-,TRBJ1-2,-,TRBV3-1/TRBV3-2,TGTGCCAGCAGCCAAGATCTCGCGGGGGGGTACGATGGCTACACCTTC,CASSQDLAGGYDGYTF